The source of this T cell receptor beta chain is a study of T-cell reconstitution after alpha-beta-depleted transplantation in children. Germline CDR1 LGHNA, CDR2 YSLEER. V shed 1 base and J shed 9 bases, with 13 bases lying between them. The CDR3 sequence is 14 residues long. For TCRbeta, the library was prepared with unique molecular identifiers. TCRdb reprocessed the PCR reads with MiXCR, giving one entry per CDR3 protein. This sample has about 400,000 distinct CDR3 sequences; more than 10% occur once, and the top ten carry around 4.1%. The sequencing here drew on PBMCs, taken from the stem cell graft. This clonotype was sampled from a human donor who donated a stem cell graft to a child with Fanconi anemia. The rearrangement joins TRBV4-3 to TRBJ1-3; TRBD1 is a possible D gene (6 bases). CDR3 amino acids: CASSQGQGPFTIYF. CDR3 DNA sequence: TGCGCCAGCAGCCAAGGGCAGGGGCCCTTCACCATATATTTT.